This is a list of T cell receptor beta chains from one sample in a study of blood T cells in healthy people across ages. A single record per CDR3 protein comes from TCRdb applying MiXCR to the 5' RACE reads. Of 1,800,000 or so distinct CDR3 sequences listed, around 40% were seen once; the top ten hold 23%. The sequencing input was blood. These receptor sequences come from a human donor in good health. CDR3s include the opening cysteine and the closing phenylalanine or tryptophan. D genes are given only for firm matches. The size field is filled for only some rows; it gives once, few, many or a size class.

CDR3nt: TGTGCCAACAAATTGGGACAGGGTCTTCGGGAGACCCAGTACTTC; CDR3aa: CANKLGQGLRETQYF; j_gene: TRBJ2-5; v_gene: TRBV11-2; abundance: -; d_gene: TRBD1
CDR3nt: TGTGCCAGCAGCCTCCGAGACGCTTGGACCCAGTACTTC; CDR3aa: CASSLRDAWTQYF; j_gene: TRBJ2-5; v_gene: TRBV14; abundance: -; d_gene: -
CDR3nt: TGCGCCAGCAGCGAACGGACAGGCGGGTTATCCTACGAGCAGTACTTC; CDR3aa: CASSERTGGLSYEQYF; j_gene: TRBJ2-7; v_gene: TRBV4-3; abundance: -; d_gene: TRBD1
CDR3nt: TGTACCAGCAGCTTGGGATGGAATGAGCAGTTCTTC; CDR3aa: CTSSLGWNEQFF; j_gene: TRBJ2-1; v_gene: TRBV7-9; abundance: -; d_gene: -
CDR3nt: TGTGCCAGCAGCTCGACCCTACAGGGAATGGATGAAAAACTGTTTTTT; CDR3aa: CASSSTLQGMDEKLFF; j_gene: TRBJ1-4; v_gene: TRBV5-6; abundance: few; d_gene: -
CDR3nt: TGTGCCAGCGGTCTGGGGAACCAAGAGACCCAGTACTTC; CDR3aa: CASGLGNQETQYF; j_gene: TRBJ2-5; v_gene: TRBV7-9; abundance: few; d_gene: -
CDR3nt: TGTGCCAGCAGTTTATTAGAACTAGCGGGGGCCAAAAACATTCAGTACTTC; CDR3aa: CASSLLELAGAKNIQYF; j_gene: TRBJ2-4; v_gene: TRBV27; abundance: -; d_gene: TRBD2
CDR3nt: TGTGCCAGCAGTGGTAGTAGGGCCCTCATTGGCTACACCTTC; CDR3aa: CASSGSRALIGYTF; j_gene: TRBJ1-2; v_gene: TRBV6-5; abundance: once; d_gene: -
CDR3nt: TGTGCCAGCAGCTACGGGACGGAGTTTAACGAGCAGTACTTC; CDR3aa: CASSYGTEFNEQYF; j_gene: TRBJ2-7; v_gene: TRBV12-3/TRBV12-4; abundance: -; d_gene: -
CDR3nt: TGTGCCAGCAGTCCCTCCCCGGACAGGGCAAACTTAGAGACCCAGTACTTC; CDR3aa: CASSPSPDRANLETQYF; j_gene: TRBJ2-5; v_gene: TRBV12-3/TRBV12-4; abundance: -; d_gene: TRBD1
CDR3nt: TGTGCCAGCAGCCAAAAGGTGGGGGGCTACACCTTC; CDR3aa: CASSQKVGGYTF; j_gene: TRBJ1-2; v_gene: TRBV4-2; abundance: few; d_gene: -
CDR3nt: TGTGCCAGCAGACCCCTAGGGGGACCCACAGATACGCAGTATTTT; CDR3aa: CASRPLGGPTDTQYF; j_gene: TRBJ2-3; v_gene: TRBV12-3/TRBV12-4; abundance: -; d_gene: -
CDR3nt: TGTGCCAGCAGCCTGGGGACTAGCGGGGGGTTCGAGCAGTACTTC; CDR3aa: CASSLGTSGGFEQYF; j_gene: TRBJ2-7; v_gene: TRBV7-3; abundance: -; d_gene: TRBD2
CDR3nt: TGTGCCAGCAGTGAGGAGGGGAGCTCCTATAATTCACCCCTCCACTTT; CDR3aa: CASSEEGSSYNSPLHF; j_gene: TRBJ1-6; v_gene: TRBV2; abundance: -; d_gene: -
CDR3nt: TGTGCCAGCTCACCACGGCAGGGGACCTACGAGCGGTACTTC; CDR3aa: CASSPRQGTYERYF; j_gene: TRBJ2-4; v_gene: TRBV18; abundance: -; d_gene: -
CDR3nt: TGTGCCAGCAGCTTAGGGTATAGGGGGTTGGATGAGCAGTTCTTC; CDR3aa: CASSLGYRGLDEQFF; j_gene: TRBJ2-1; v_gene: TRBV11-3; abundance: -; d_gene: -
CDR3nt: TGTGCCAGCAACAGGGCGGCCAAAAACATTCAGTACTTC; CDR3aa: CASNRAAKNIQYF; j_gene: TRBJ2-4; v_gene: TRBV2; abundance: -; d_gene: -
CDR3nt: TGTGCCAGCACTCCAAAGGAGGCCGGAAGAAGGGAAAGCAATCAGCCCCAGCATTTT; CDR3aa: CASTPKEAGRRESNQPQHF; j_gene: TRBJ1-5; v_gene: TRBV14; abundance: -; d_gene: -
CDR3nt: TGCAGTGCTTACCGGGCCGCAGATACGCAGTATTTT; CDR3aa: CSAYRAADTQYF; j_gene: TRBJ2-3; v_gene: TRBV20-1; abundance: few; d_gene: -
CDR3nt: TGCGCCAGCAGCTTGGATGGGGCGGCCCTACCGTATTTT; CDR3aa: CASSLDGAALPYF; j_gene: TRBJ2-3; v_gene: TRBV5-1; abundance: -; d_gene: -
CDR3nt: TGCGCCAGCAGCTTCAGGGGGCGGTCTGAGGATGAAGCTTTCTTT; CDR3aa: CASSFRGRSEDEAFF; j_gene: TRBJ1-1; v_gene: TRBV5-1; abundance: -; d_gene: TRBD1
CDR3nt: TGTGCCAGCAGCTTAGACATTGTGCCCCAGCATTTT; CDR3aa: CASSLDIVPQHF; j_gene: TRBJ1-5; v_gene: TRBV7-8; abundance: once; d_gene: -
CDR3nt: TGTGCCACCAGTGATTTGAGACGACACCCTGGGGATGAGCAGTTCTTC; CDR3aa: CATSDLRRHPGDEQFF; j_gene: TRBJ2-1; v_gene: TRBV24-1; abundance: few; d_gene: -
CDR3nt: TGTGCCAGCAGCTCGCCTTTGACTAGCGGAAATGAGCAGTTCTTC; CDR3aa: CASSSPLTSGNEQFF; j_gene: TRBJ2-1; v_gene: TRBV7-8; abundance: few; d_gene: TRBD2
CDR3nt: TGCAGTGCTAGCGAGGGACTAGCGGGGGGGCGCGAGCAGTACTTC; CDR3aa: CSASEGLAGGREQYF; j_gene: TRBJ2-7; v_gene: TRBV20-1; abundance: -; d_gene: TRBD2
CDR3nt: TGCAGTGCTAGTAGGCGGAGGACCATGAACACTGAAGCTTTCTTT; CDR3aa: CSASRRRTMNTEAFF; j_gene: TRBJ1-1; v_gene: TRBV20-1; abundance: few; d_gene: -
CDR3nt: TGTGCCAGCAGCATCGCAGGGCCGGGCTACGAGCAGTACTTC; CDR3aa: CASSIAGPGYEQYF; j_gene: TRBJ2-7; v_gene: TRBV7-2; abundance: -; d_gene: -
CDR3nt: TGTGCCATCAGCCCTCCTGGATCCGCATACGAGGAGTACTTC; CDR3aa: CAISPPGSAYEEYF; j_gene: TRBJ2-7; v_gene: TRBV10-3; abundance: -; d_gene: -
CDR3nt: TGTGCCAGCAGCCCCTATCTGGTGACAGATATAGCCAAAAACATTCAGTACTTC; CDR3aa: CASSPYLVTDIAKNIQYF; j_gene: TRBJ2-4; v_gene: TRBV7-2; abundance: few; d_gene: -
CDR3nt: TGTGCCAGCAGCCCACAAGGTGGGTGGGATTTCACAGATACGCAGTATTTT; CDR3aa: CASSPQGGWDFTDTQYF; j_gene: TRBJ2-3; v_gene: TRBV7-2; abundance: -; d_gene: -
CDR3nt: TGTGCCAGCAGCTCTTACAGCCTGAACACTGAAGCTTTCTTT; CDR3aa: CASSSYSLNTEAFF; j_gene: TRBJ1-1; v_gene: TRBV11-1; abundance: -; d_gene: -
CDR3nt: TGCAGCGTTGAAGGCGGGTATTACCCTCCCTACGAGCAGTACTTC; CDR3aa: CSVEGGYYPPYEQYF; j_gene: TRBJ2-7; v_gene: TRBV29-1; abundance: few; d_gene: -
CDR3nt: TGCAGTGCCTGGAGCGGAGGGGCGGATAAGACCCAGTACTTC; CDR3aa: CSAWSGGADKTQYF; j_gene: TRBJ2-5; v_gene: TRBV20-1; abundance: -; d_gene: -
CDR3nt: TGCGCCAGCAGCTTGCTGATTGCAACGATCGGTAGCTCCTACAATGAGCAGTTCTTC; CDR3aa: CASSLLIATIGSSYNEQFF; j_gene: TRBJ2-1; v_gene: TRBV5-1; abundance: many; d_gene: -
CDR3nt: TGTGCCAGCAGCGTAGTCTCGGGAGTTGTCGGGACAGGGGGCCATGGCTACACCTTC; CDR3aa: CASSVVSGVVGTGGHGYTF; j_gene: TRBJ1-2; v_gene: TRBV9; abundance: few; d_gene: TRBD1
CDR3nt: TGTGCCACCAGCAGAGAACCCCAGCGGGGTGGCTACACCTTC; CDR3aa: CATSREPQRGGYTF; j_gene: TRBJ1-2; v_gene: TRBV15; abundance: -; d_gene: -
CDR3nt: TGTGCCAGCAGTGAGACAGTAAAGCAGCCCCAGCATTTT; CDR3aa: CASSETVKQPQHF; j_gene: TRBJ1-5; v_gene: TRBV2; abundance: -; d_gene: -
CDR3nt: TGTGCCACCAGTAAATCCGGGACGGGGCAGGGGAACACTGAAGCTTTCTTT; CDR3aa: CATSKSGTGQGNTEAFF; j_gene: TRBJ1-1; v_gene: TRBV24-1; abundance: few; d_gene: -
CDR3nt: TGTGCCAGCAGCCACGATAGGGGGGGAGAGTTCACAGATACGCAGTATTTT; CDR3aa: CASSHDRGGEFTDTQYF; j_gene: TRBJ2-3; v_gene: TRBV4-2; abundance: -; d_gene: -
CDR3nt: TGCGCCAGCAGCCAAGACCTTACAGGGGCTTCTAACTATGGCTACACCTTC; CDR3aa: CASSQDLTGASNYGYTF; j_gene: TRBJ1-2; v_gene: TRBV4-1; abundance: few; d_gene: TRBD1
CDR3nt: TGCAGTGCTAGAGATATAGGAGACAACTATGGCTACACCTTC; CDR3aa: CSARDIGDNYGYTF; j_gene: TRBJ1-2; v_gene: TRBV20-1; abundance: few; d_gene: -
CDR3nt: TGTGCCAGCAGCTTACTGTCGAGGGGCGCGGAGCAGTTCTTC; CDR3aa: CASSLLSRGAEQFF; j_gene: TRBJ2-1; v_gene: TRBV7-8; abundance: few; d_gene: -
CDR3nt: TGCGCCAGCAGCCAGAGTTACAGGGGAATCGATCAGCCCCAGCATTTT; CDR3aa: CASSQSYRGIDQPQHF; j_gene: TRBJ1-5; v_gene: TRBV4-3; abundance: -; d_gene: TRBD1
CDR3nt: TGTGCCAGCAGCTTGGAGGGTGGGAGGGCCTACGAGCAGTACTTC; CDR3aa: CASSLEGGRAYEQYF; j_gene: TRBJ2-7; v_gene: TRBV7-2; abundance: few; d_gene: TRBD2
CDR3nt: TGTGCCAGCACTAAAGGGCGGGACACAGATACGCAGTATTTT; CDR3aa: CASTKGRDTDTQYF; j_gene: TRBJ2-3; v_gene: TRBV21-1; abundance: -; d_gene: -
CDR3nt: TGTGCCAGCAGCATCGGGGGGGCTCCCCCCTTTCAGTTCTTC; CDR3aa: CASSIGGAPPFQFF; j_gene: TRBJ2-1; v_gene: TRBV27; abundance: -; d_gene: TRBD2
CDR3nt: TGTGCCAGCAGCTCCCTCGCGGGGGTACAGTTCTTC; CDR3aa: CASSSLAGVQFF; j_gene: TRBJ2-1; v_gene: TRBV7-2; abundance: few; d_gene: TRBD2
CDR3nt: TGCGCCAGCAGCCAAGATGGTGGTTTGGGAGCGGGGGGCAGGAATGAGCAGTTCTTC; CDR3aa: CASSQDGGLGAGGRNEQFF; j_gene: TRBJ2-1; v_gene: TRBV4-3; abundance: -; d_gene: TRBD2
CDR3nt: TGCAGTGCTAGAGCCCACAGGGGGGGCACTGAAGCTTTCTTT; CDR3aa: CSARAHRGGTEAFF; j_gene: TRBJ1-1; v_gene: TRBV20-1; abundance: -; d_gene: TRBD1
CDR3nt: TGTGCCAGCAGCCCCAGCGGGGGGGCCTTTGAGACCCAGTACTTC; CDR3aa: CASSPSGGAFETQYF; j_gene: TRBJ2-5; v_gene: TRBV3-1; abundance: -; d_gene: TRBD2
CDR3nt: TGCAGCGTTAGGGGCCTCAACTACAATGAGCAGTTCTTC; CDR3aa: CSVRGLNYNEQFF; j_gene: TRBJ2-1; v_gene: TRBV29-1; abundance: -; d_gene: -
CDR3nt: TGTGCCAGCAGCCCGGGAGTCTACAGCACAGATACGCAGTATTTT; CDR3aa: CASSPGVYSTDTQYF; j_gene: TRBJ2-3; v_gene: TRBV3-1; abundance: -; d_gene: -
CDR3nt: TGCGCCAGCAGCTTGACAGAGGAGAGGGCCTACAATGAGCAGTTCTTC; CDR3aa: CASSLTEERAYNEQFF; j_gene: TRBJ2-1; v_gene: TRBV5-1; abundance: -; d_gene: -
CDR3nt: TGTGCCAGCAGTTACTCAAGTCCGGCGAGCTCCTATAATTCACCCCTCCACTTT; CDR3aa: CASSYSSPASSYNSPLHF; j_gene: TRBJ1-6; v_gene: TRBV6-5; abundance: -; d_gene: -